A selection of T cell receptor beta chains follows, all from one sample in a study of beta chain features in type 1 diabetes. TCRdb's table, derived via immunoSEQ multiplex PCR, lists solely in-frame clones and lacks some. The table has some 150,000 clones, about 10% seen once. The sequenced sample was naive CD4+ T cells from blood. The receptors come from a young man in good health. The CDR3 runs from the conserved cysteine through the conserved F or W. The order of the fields is D gene, clone size, V gene, J gene, CDR3 DNA, CDR3 protein. D genes are given only for firm matches. The size entry is marked missing in some rows and otherwise reads once, few, many or a size class.

D: TRBD1; size: -; V: TRBV6-5; J: TRBJ1-2; DNA: TGTGCCAGCAGTTACGGGCAGGGGGCGAACTATGGCTACACCTTC; CDR3: CASSYGQGANYGYTF
D: -; size: many; V: TRBV7-9; J: TRBJ2-3; DNA: TGTGCCAGTAGCGAAGGGGGTAGCACAGATACGCAGTATTTT; CDR3: CASSEGGSTDTQYF
D: TRBD2; size: -; V: TRBV10-3; J: TRBJ2-7; DNA: TGTGCCATCAGTGAGTCTGGAGCGGGGGGTTCCTACGAGCAGTACTTC; CDR3: CAISESGAGGSYEQYF
D: -; size: -; V: TRBV11-2; J: TRBJ2-7; DNA: TGTGCCAGCAGCGAGGTGGGACACCCTTGGGAGCAGTACTTC; CDR3: CASSEVGHPWEQYF
D: -; size: -; V: TRBV2; J: TRBJ2-7; DNA: TGTGCCAGCAGGACAGCCTACGAGCAGTACTTC; CDR3: CASRTAYEQYF
D: TRBD1; size: -; V: TRBV15; J: TRBJ2-7; DNA: TGTGCCACCAGCCCCCGACAGGGTGGCTACGAGCAGTACTTC; CDR3: CATSPRQGGYEQYF
D: -; size: -; V: TRBV18; J: TRBJ2-1; DNA: TGTGCCAGCTCACCACGTTCACTAGCCCCGGAGGTATTGCAGTTCTTC; CDR3: CASSPRSLAPEVLQFF
D: -; size: few; V: TRBV18; J: TRBJ2-2; DNA: TGTGCCAGCTCTCCAATCCAAGGGGCAGTCGGGGAGCTGTTTTTT; CDR3: CASSPIQGAVGELFF
D: TRBD1; size: few; V: TRBV11-2; J: TRBJ2-7; DNA: TGTGCCAGCAGCTCAATGACAGGGGGTTCCGAGCAGTACTTC; CDR3: CASSSMTGGSEQYF
D: TRBD1; size: -; V: TRBV19; J: TRBJ2-7; DNA: TGTGCCAGTAGTATCGGACAGGGAAGCTCCTACGAGCAGTACTTC; CDR3: CASSIGQGSSYEQYF
D: -; size: -; V: TRBV11-2; J: TRBJ2-5; DNA: TGTGCCAGCAGCTCCAGACTCCAAGAGACCCAGTACTTC; CDR3: CASSSRLQETQYF
D: -; size: -; V: TRBV15; J: TRBJ2-5; DNA: TGTGCCACCAGCAGTGGCAGGGGACAAGAGACCCAGTACTTC; CDR3: CATSSGRGQETQYF
D: TRBD1; size: once; V: TRBV4-1; J: TRBJ1-6; DNA: TGCGCCAGCAGCCAAGATTCGGGACAGGGCCTTTCACCCCTCCACTTT; CDR3: CASSQDSGQGLSPLHF
D: TRBD2; size: -; V: TRBV9; J: TRBJ2-7; DNA: TGTGCCAGCAGCGTAGAAGGCGGGGGGCCCTACGAGCAGTACTTC; CDR3: CASSVEGGGPYEQYF
D: TRBD2; size: few; V: TRBV7-2; J: TRBJ2-1; DNA: TGTGCCAGCAGCTTGCAACTAGCGGGGGGCTCTGACCCGTTCTTC; CDR3: CASSLQLAGGSDPFF
D: TRBD1; size: -; V: TRBV28; J: TRBJ1-2; DNA: TGTGCCAGCAGTCAATCGACAGGGGGCTCGGGTGGCTACACCTTC; CDR3: CASSQSTGGSGGYTF
D: TRBD1; size: -; V: TRBV6-1; J: TRBJ1-4; DNA: TGTGCCAGCAGGGGGACAGGGGGTGTTGAAAAACTGTTTTTT; CDR3: CASRGTGGVEKLFF
D: TRBD1; size: once; V: TRBV7-6; J: TRBJ2-6; DNA: TGTGCCAGCAGCGCTAGACAGGGACGCATGGCTGGGGCCAACGTCCTGACTTTC; CDR3: CASSARQGRMAGANVLTF
D: -; size: many; V: TRBV30; J: TRBJ1-6; DNA: TGTGCCAGTACAGGGTTTGAGAATTCACCCCTCCACTTT; CDR3: CASTGFENSPLHF
D: TRBD1; size: -; V: TRBV18; J: TRBJ2-7; DNA: TGTGCCAGCTCACCGCGGACAGGGGGCGACGAGCAGTACTTC; CDR3: CASSPRTGGDEQYF
D: TRBD2; size: -; V: TRBV19; J: TRBJ2-5; DNA: TGTGCCAGTAGTCGAGCGGGGGGCCAAGAGACCCAGTACTTC; CDR3: CASSRAGGQETQYF
D: TRBD1; size: -; V: TRBV4-2; J: TRBJ2-3; DNA: TGTGCCAGCAGCCCCGGGGACAGGGACACAGATACGCAGTATTTT; CDR3: CASSPGDRDTDTQYF
D: -; size: many; V: TRBV19; J: TRBJ2-1; DNA: TGTGCCAGTAGTGAGAACAGACGAAATGAGCAGTTCTTC; CDR3: CASSENRRNEQFF
D: -; size: few; V: TRBV7-9; J: TRBJ1-2; DNA: TGTGCCAGCAGCCCGGACAGATTATATGGCTACACCTTC; CDR3: CASSPDRLYGYTF
D: -; size: few; V: TRBV4-3; J: TRBJ2-4; DNA: TGCGCCAGCAGCCAAGAAACAGCCGCGTTAGCCAAAAACATTCAGTACTTC; CDR3: CASSQETAALAKNIQYF
D: TRBD1; size: few; V: TRBV7-2; J: TRBJ2-4; DNA: TGTGCCAGCAGCTCGCGACAGGGGGTATACATTCAGTACTTC; CDR3: CASSSRQGVYIQYF
D: -; size: -; V: TRBV9; J: TRBJ2-5; DNA: TGTGCCAGCAGCGTAGGACTAGAGGCTAAGACCCAGTACTTC; CDR3: CASSVGLEAKTQYF